The clone carrying this T cell receptor beta chain has a single count. Germline V CDR1 and CDR2: SGHNT, YYREEE (reference sequence). V was trimmed by 0 bases and J by 0 bases, leaving 6 bases between them. CDR3 length: 14 residues. The data derive from a study of blood T cell repertoires in COVID-19. About the research overall: There were acute and convalescent COVID-19 samples, and they came from the United States, Italy and Spain. Sources were T cells, B-cell-depleted T cells, or PBMCs; the material itself was cDNA or gDNA.

Original analysis: Reference gene primer amplification yielded estimated nucleated cell counts. Repertoires were generated with immunoSEQ multiplex PCR, while TCRdb's copy carries only in-frame clones and drops some. V, J and clone size are those of that table, while D and trimming were read from the DNA. Of about 59,000 clones in the sample, approximately 81% were seen once. Sequencing was performed on peripheral blood. This TCR was sampled from a woman older than 75 with active or convalescent COVID-19. The chain couples TRBV5-4 to TRBJ1-1; D is unclear. This chain's CDR3 is CASSLAGMNTEAFF. Here the CDR3 DNA reads TGTGCCAGCAGCTTGGCGGGGATGAACACTGAAGCTTTCTTT.